Shown below are 22 T cell receptor beta chains from a single sample sequenced in a study of cytomegalovirus exposure and HLA in healthy donors. PCR primers comprised 60 Vbeta and 13 Jbeta primers. Sequencing used immunoSEQ multiplex PCR; TCRdb keeps in-frame clones, though not all of them. Altogether roughly 100,000 clones are present, more than 65% being singletons, with the ten largest covering more than 6.5%. Sequencing input: PBMCs. The source of these receptors is a man aged 35-49 years in good health and CMV-seropositive.

This chain links TRBV4-2 with TRBJ2-5; 8 bases fit TRBD1. The DNA end is a closer match to TRBJ2-7, so the J assignment may be wrong. Germline values: CDR1 LGHNA, CDR2 YNFKEQ. This CDR3 contains 14 residues. This chain's CDR3 is CASSPGQGYYEQYF. In DNA, the CDR3 is TGTGCCAGCAGCCCTGGACAGGGATACTACGAGCAGTACTTC.

In this sample, this clone turned up a few times. The rearrangement joins TRBV6-6 to TRBJ1-1; D is undetermined. The CDR3 covers 14 residues. Trimming removed 5 bases from V and 0 bases from J, with 10 bases in between. Germline CDR1 is MNHNY and CDR2 is SVGAGI (reference sequence). CDR3 DNA sequence: TGTGCCAGCAGTAACCGGTTATTGAACACTGAAGCTTTCTTT. It encodes CASSNRLLNTEAFF.

The chain combines TRBV7-9 with TRBJ1-5, with TRBD1 matching over 10 bases. The V and J ends lost 3 bases and 0 bases, in that order; junction bases with no gene match: 11. The CDR3 is 19 amino acids. Germline CDR1 SEHNR, CDR2 FQNEAQ (reference sequence). This chain's CDR3 is CASSFPRDRGKLSNQPQHF. The CDR3 bases are TGTGCCAGCAGCTTTCCAAGGGACAGGGGCAAACTTAGCAATCAGCCCCAGCATTTT.

The chain couples TRBV10-1 to TRBJ2-1; TRBD1 agrees at 9 bases. V was clipped by 2 bases and J by 8 bases; unmatched bases: 1. CDR3 length: 13 amino acids. The germline gives CDR1 WNHNN, CDR2 SYGVQD (reference sequence). In nucleotides, the CDR3 is TGCGCCAGCAGTGAGGACAGGGGGGATGAGCAGTTCTTC. Its protein is CASSEDRGDEQFF.

This clone is a singleton in its sample. V gene TRBV28 combines with J gene TRBJ1-5, with D possibly matching TRBD1 (6 bases). Trimming pared 2 bases from V and 3 bases from J, leaving 14 bases between. CDR3 size: 16 residues. Looked up from germline, CDR1 is MDHEN and CDR2 is SYDVKM. The CDR3 nucleotides read TGTGCCAGCAGTTTAATGACAGGACAGTACAATCAGCCCCAGCATTTT. Translating gives CASSLMTGQYNQPQHF.

The chain recombines TRBV5-1 with TRBJ2-5; TRBD2 matches 10 bases. Germline V gene sequence: CDR1 SGHRS, CDR2 YFSETQ. The CDR3 length is 16 residues. Trimming cost V 0 bases and J 5 bases; bases outside gene matches: 7. DNA of the CDR3: TGCGCCAGCAGCTTGGACACTAGCGGGAAGGGGGAGACCCAGTACTTC. It codes for CASSLDTSGKGETQYF.

The rearrangement links TRBV6-5 to TRBJ1-5; no definite D call. Trimming pared 0 bases from V and 3 bases from J, leaving 3 bases between. The germline CDR1 and CDR2 sequences are MNHEY and SVGAGI. The CDR3 consists of 13 residues. The CDR3 region is CASSYSANQPQHF. The CDR3 DNA follows: TGTGCCAGCAGTTACTCAGCCAATCAGCCCCAGCATTTT.

This clone was detected only once. The CDR3 DNA sequence: TGTGCCAGCAGCTATGGCGGGGGCTACGAGCAGTACTTC. Its protein is CASSYGGGYEQYF. The rearrangement joins TRBV11-2 to TRBJ2-7; TRBD2 matches at 7 bases. This CDR3 contains 13 residues. The germline CDR1 and CDR2 sequences are SGHAT and FQNNGV. The V gene end was trimmed by 4 bases and the J gene end by 3 bases; junction bases not matched to a gene: 3.

The chain links TRBV4-1 to TRBJ2-5, with D maybe TRBD1 (5 bases). CDR3 size: 12 residues. V was clipped by 3 bases and J by 7 bases, with 9 bases between them. Germline V CDR1 and CDR2: MGHRA, YSYEKL. The chain's CDR3 is CASSQDKGTQYF. The CDR3 DNA reads TGCGCCAGCAGCCAGGACAAGGGGACCCAGTACTTC.

Only one count was recorded for this clone. The genes are TRBV10-1 and TRBJ2-5; 10 positions match TRBD2. The tail of the sequence fits TRBJ2-7 better, so the J call may be wrong. The CDR3 has 17 residues. Looked up from germline, CDR1 is WNHNN and CDR2 is SYGVQD (reference sequence). CDR3 sequence: CASSESGASGSPYEQYF. The DNA for the CDR3 is TGCGCCAGCAGTGAGTCGGGGGCTAGCGGGAGCCCCTACGAGCAGTACTTC.

The chain recombines TRBV5-4 with TRBJ2-2, with TRBD2 matching 10 bases. CDR1 is SGHNT, CDR2 YYREEE, per germline (reference sequence). CDR3 length: 16 residues. Unmatched junction bases numbered 2, after V lost 2 bases and J lost 1 base. CDR3 DNA: TGTGCCAGCAGCTTACTAGCGGGGCGGAACACCGGGGAGCTGTTTTTT. Residues: CASSLLAGRNTGELFF.

The chain couples TRBV16 to TRBJ1-5; 8 bases are a match to TRBD1. V lost 0 bases to trimming and J lost 10 bases; unmatched junction nucleotides: 5. The CDR3 consists of 14 residues. CDR1 and CDR2 (germline): KGHSY, FQNENV. CDR3 in amino acids: CASSQSQDRVPQHF. Here the CDR3 DNA reads TGTGCCAGCAGCCAATCCCAGGACAGGGTACCCCAGCATTTT.

This clone was observed a handful of times. This chain uses TRBV5-6 with TRBJ2-7; 10 nucleotides match TRBD1. Germline V gene data show CDR1 as SGHDT and CDR2 as YYEEEE. The CDR3 is 15 residues long. J gave up 2 bases and V 4 bases, and 6 bases lay outside the gene matches. The CDR3 region is CASSLPGQGTYEQYF. In DNA, the CDR3 is TGTGCCAGCAGCCTACCGGGACAGGGGACCTACGAGCAGTACTTC.

This clone was seen more than once but under ten times. Relative to the germline gene, one junction end is altered; a read error may explain this. The V call is TRBV20-1, the J call TRBJ1-1; D is unresolved. Germline values: CDR1 DFQATT, CDR2 SNEGSKA (reference sequence). The CDR3 extends over 11 amino acids. CDR3 in amino acids: CSARDLPVRLF. In DNA form, the CDR3 reads TGCAGTGCTAGAGATCTGCCGGTGCGCCTCTTT.

V and J are TRBV7-9 and TRBJ1-4; tentative D call: TRBD1 (6 bases). The CDR3 consists of 16 residues. Trimming shortened V by 0 bases and J by 8 bases, and 16 bases separated the two germline ends. Germline V gives CDR1 SEHNR, CDR2 FQNEAQ (reference sequence). In nucleotides, the CDR3 is TGTGCCAGCAGCTTAGCGGGGCGGCCAGGGGAAGAAAAACTGTTTTTT. This gives the protein CASSLAGRPGEEKLFF.

The chain couples TRBV9 to TRBJ2-6, with D possibly being TRBD2 (5 bases). This CDR3 spans 17 amino acids. V shed 1 base and J shed 0 bases, with 11 bases lying between them. CDR1 is SGDLS and CDR2 is YYNGEE in the germline V gene. CDR3 residues: CASSVRGSDSGANVLTF. Here the CDR3 DNA reads TGTGCCAGCAGCGTACGGGGTTCGGACTCTGGGGCCAACGTCCTGACTTTC.

This clone was recorded only once. The gene calls are TRBV2 and TRBJ2-1, with 9 bases matching TRBD1. Germline V gene data show CDR1 as SNHLY and CDR2 as FYNNEI. The CDR3 extends over 16 amino acids. J was trimmed by 4 bases and V by 6 bases; bases with no gene match: 10. Here the CDR3 reads CASSLATGTGYNEQFF. The CDR3 nucleotides are TGTGCCAGCAGCCTTGCTACCGGGACAGGGTACAATGAGCAGTTCTTC.

The V and J genes are TRBV2 and TRBJ2-1, with TRBD1 matching 7 bases. Trimming took 6 bases from V and 12 from J; bases not matched to a gene: 23. The CDR3 runs to 17 residues. Germline CDR1 SNHLY, CDR2 FYNNEI. The CDR3 DNA is TGTGCCAGCAGCGGGACAGTCTTCGTTACAAGGGCCGCGGGGCAGTTCTTC. It codes for CASSGTVFVTRAAGQFF.

In DNA form, the CDR3 reads TGTGCCAGCAGACGTATGACAGGAGATTATCAGCCCCAGCATTTT. Amino acid sequence: CASRRMTGDYQPQHF. The gene calls are TRBV6-1 and TRBJ1-5, with D maybe TRBD1 (6 bases). Germline CDR1 MNHNS, CDR2 SASEGT. The V and J ends lost 6 bases and 5 bases respectively, with 17 bases between them. CDR3 length: 15 residues.

With respect to this clone: The junction differs from germline at one of its ends, possibly a read error. The chain is built from TRBV15 and TRBJ2-4; possibly TRBD1 for D (6 bases). Germline values: CDR1 LNHNV, CDR2 YYDKDF (reference sequence). The CDR3 spans 18 residues. CDR3 DNA: TGTGCCACCAGCAGAGATATATCCGAGACAGGAGCCAAAAACAGTCAGTACTTC. Its protein product is CATSRDISETGAKNSQYF.

Comment on this clone: Germline is not matched at one junction end, which may reflect a read error. The chain couples TRBV7-7 to TRBJ2-1, with 7 bases aligning to TRBD1. CDR1 SSHAT and CDR2 FNYEAQ come from the germline V gene (reference sequence). This CDR3 comprises 13 residues. CDR3 loop: CASSKGQYNEQFF. For the CDR3, the DNA is TGTGCTAGCAGCAAGGGACAGTACAATGAGCAGTTCTTC.

The chain has TRBV2 and TRBJ2-7; maybe TRBD2 (5 bases). The V and J ends lost 6 bases and 5 bases respectively, with 17 bases between them. Germline V lookup: CDR1 SNHLY, CDR2 FYNNEI. The CDR3 runs to 14 residues. The CDR3 DNA reads as TGTGCCAGCAGGGGTCGTGGGAGTTACAACGAGCAGTACTTC. The encoded protein is CASRGRGSYNEQYF.